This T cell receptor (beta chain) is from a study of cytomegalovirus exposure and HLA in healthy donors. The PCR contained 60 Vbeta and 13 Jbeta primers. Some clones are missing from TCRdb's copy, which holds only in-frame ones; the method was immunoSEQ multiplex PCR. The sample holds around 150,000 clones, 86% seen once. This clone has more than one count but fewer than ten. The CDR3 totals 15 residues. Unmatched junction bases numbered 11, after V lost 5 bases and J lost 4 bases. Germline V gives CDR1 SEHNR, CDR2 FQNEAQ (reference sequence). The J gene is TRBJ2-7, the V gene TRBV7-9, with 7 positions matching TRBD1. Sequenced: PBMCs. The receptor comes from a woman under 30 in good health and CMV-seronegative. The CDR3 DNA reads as TGTGCCAGCAGCCCGACACGGTCAGGGGGTTACGAGCAGTACTTC. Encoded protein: CASSPTRSGGYEQYF.